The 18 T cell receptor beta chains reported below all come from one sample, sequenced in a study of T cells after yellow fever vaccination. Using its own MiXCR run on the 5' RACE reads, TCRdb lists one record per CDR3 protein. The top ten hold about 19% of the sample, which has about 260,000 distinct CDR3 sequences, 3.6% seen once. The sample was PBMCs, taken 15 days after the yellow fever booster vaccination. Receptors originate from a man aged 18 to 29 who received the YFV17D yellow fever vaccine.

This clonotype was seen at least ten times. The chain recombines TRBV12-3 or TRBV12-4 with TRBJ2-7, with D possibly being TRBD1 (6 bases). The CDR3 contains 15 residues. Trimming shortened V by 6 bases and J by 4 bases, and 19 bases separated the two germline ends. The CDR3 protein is CASRRQAPAIYEQYV. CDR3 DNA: TGTGCCAGCAGGCGACAGGCCCCTGCCATTTACGAGCAGTACGTC.

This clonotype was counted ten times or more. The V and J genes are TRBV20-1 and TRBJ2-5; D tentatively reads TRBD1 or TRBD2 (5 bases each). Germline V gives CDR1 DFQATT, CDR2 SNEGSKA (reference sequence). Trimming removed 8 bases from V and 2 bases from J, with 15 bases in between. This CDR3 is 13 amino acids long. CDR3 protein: CSLGTGLQETQYF. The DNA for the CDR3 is TGCAGTCTAGGGACGGGGCTTCAAGAGACCCAGTACTTC.

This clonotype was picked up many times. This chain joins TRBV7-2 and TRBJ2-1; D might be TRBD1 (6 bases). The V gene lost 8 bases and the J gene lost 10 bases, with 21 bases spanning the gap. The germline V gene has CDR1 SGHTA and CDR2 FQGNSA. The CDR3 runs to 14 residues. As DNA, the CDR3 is TGTGCCAGCCGACTACCGGCAGGGGCCCGGGAGCAGTTCTTC. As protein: CASRLPAGAREQFF.

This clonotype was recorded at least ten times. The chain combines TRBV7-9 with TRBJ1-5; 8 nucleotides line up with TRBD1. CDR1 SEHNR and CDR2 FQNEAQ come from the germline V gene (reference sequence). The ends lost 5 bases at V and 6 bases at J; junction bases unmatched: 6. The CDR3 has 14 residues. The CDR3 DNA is TGTGCCAGCAGCCGACAGGGGCAGGGTCAGCCCCAGCATTTT. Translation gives CASSRQGQGQPQHF.

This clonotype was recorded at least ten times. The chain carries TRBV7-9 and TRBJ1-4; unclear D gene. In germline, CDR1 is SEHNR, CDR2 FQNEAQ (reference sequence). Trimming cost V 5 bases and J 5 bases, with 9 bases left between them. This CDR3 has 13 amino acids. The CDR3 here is CASSRGSNEKLFF. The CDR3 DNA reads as TGTGCCAGCAGCCGAGGGAGCAATGAAAAACTGTTTTTT.

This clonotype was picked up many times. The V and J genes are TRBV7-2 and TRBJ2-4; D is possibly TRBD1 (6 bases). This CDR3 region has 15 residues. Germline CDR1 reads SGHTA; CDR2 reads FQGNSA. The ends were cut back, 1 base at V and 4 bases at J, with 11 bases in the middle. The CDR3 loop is CASSLGVQGKNIQYF. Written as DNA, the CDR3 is TGTGCCAGCAGCTTAGGTGTCCAGGGGAAAAACATTCAGTACTTC.

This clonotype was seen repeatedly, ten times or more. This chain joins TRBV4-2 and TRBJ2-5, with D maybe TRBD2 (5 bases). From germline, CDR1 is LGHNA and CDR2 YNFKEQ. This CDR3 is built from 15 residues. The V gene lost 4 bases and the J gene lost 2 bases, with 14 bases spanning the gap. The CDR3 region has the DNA TGTGCCAGCAGCCCTGGAGGCAACCAGCAAGAGACCCAGTACTTC. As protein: CASSPGGNQQETQYF.

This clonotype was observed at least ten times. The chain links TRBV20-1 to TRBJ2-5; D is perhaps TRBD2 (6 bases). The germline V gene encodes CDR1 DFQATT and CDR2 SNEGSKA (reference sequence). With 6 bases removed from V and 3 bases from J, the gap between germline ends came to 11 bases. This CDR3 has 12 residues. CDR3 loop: CSAKWGEETQYF. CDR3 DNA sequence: TGCAGTGCGAAGTGGGGGGAAGAGACCCAGTACTTC.

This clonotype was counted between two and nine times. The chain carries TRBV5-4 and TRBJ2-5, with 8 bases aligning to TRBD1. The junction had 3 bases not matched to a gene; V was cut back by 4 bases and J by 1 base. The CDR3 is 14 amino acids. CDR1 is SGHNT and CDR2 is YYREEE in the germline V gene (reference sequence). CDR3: CASSHDRGQETQYF. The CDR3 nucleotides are TGTGCCAGCAGCCACGACAGGGGCCAAGAGACCCAGTACTTC.

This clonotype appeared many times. CDR3 sequence: CASSRISSTDTQYF. Here the CDR3 DNA reads TGCGCCAGCAGCAGAATATCTAGCACAGATACGCAGTATTTT. This sequence joins TRBV5-1 and TRBJ2-3; D unresolved. This CDR3 region has 14 residues. V was trimmed by 4 bases and J by 0 bases, leaving 9 bases between them. Germline V gene data show CDR1 as SGHRS and CDR2 as YFSETQ.

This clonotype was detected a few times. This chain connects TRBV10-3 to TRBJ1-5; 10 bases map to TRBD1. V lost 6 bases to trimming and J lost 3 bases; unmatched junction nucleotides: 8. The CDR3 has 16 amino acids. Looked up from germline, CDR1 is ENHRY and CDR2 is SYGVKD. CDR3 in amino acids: CAISPGTGASNQPQHF. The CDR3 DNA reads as TGTGCCATCAGCCCCGGGACAGGGGCTTCCAATCAGCCCCAGCATTTT.

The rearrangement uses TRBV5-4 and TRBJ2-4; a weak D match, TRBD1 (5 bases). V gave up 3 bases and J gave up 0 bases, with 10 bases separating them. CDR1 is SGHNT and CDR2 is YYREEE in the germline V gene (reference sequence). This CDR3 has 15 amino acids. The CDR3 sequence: CASSSQTAAKNIQYF. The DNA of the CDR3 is TGTGCCAGCAGCTCCCAGACAGCAGCCAAAAACATTCAGTACTTC.

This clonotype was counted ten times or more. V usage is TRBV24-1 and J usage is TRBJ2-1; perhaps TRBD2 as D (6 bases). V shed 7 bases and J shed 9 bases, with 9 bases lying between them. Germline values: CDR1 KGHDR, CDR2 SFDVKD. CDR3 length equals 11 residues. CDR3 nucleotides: TGTGCCACCAGCGGGACTGGTGAGCAGTTCTTC. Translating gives CATSGTGEQFF.

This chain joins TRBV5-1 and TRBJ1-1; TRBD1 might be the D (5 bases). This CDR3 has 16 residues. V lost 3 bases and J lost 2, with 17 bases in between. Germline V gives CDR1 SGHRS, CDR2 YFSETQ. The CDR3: CASSSGRHQGNTEAFF. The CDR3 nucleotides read TGCGCCAGCAGCTCCGGACGCCACCAGGGTAACACTGAAGCTTTCTTT.

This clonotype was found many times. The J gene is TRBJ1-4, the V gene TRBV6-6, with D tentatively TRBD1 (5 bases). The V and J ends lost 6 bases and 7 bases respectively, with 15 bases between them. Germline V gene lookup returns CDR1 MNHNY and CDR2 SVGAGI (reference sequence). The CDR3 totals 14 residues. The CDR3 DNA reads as TGTGCCAGCAGCCACGTCAGGGAGCTTGAAAAACTGTTTTTT. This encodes CASSHVRELEKLFF.

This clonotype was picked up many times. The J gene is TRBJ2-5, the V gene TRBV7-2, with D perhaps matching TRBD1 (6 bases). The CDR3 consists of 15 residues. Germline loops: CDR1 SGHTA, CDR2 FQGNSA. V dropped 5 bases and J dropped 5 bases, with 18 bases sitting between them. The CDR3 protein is CASSRQGAGEETQYF. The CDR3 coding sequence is TGTGCCAGCAGCCGCCAAGGGGCAGGGGAGGAGACCCAGTACTTC.

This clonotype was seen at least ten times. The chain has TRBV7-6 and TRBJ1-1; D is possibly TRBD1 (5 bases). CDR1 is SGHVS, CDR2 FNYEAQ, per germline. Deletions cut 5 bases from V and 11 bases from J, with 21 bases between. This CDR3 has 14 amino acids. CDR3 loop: CASSIRVGSPQAFF. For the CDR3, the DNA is TGTGCCAGCAGCATCAGGGTAGGGAGTCCCCAGGCTTTCTTT. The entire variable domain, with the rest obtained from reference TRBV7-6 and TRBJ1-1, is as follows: GAGVSQSPRYKVTKRGQDVALRCDPISGHVSLYWYRQALGQGPEFLTYFNYEAQQDKSGLPNDRFSAERPEGSISTLTIQRTEQRDSAMYRCASSIRVGSPQAFFGQGTRLTVV.

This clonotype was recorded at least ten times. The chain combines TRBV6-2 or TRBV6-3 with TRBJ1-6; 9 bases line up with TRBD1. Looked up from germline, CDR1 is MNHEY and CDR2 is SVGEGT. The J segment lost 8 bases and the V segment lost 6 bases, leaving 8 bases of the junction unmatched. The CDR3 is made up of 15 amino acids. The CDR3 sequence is CASRPDRGYHSPLHF. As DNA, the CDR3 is TGTGCCAGCAGACCGGACAGGGGATATCATTCACCCCTCCACTTT.